The clone carrying this T cell receptor beta chain was seen more than once but under ten times. What it binds is unknown. CDR1 is MNHEY and CDR2 is SVGAGI in the germline V gene. V was clipped by 2 bases and J by 3 bases, with 11 bases between them. The CDR3 is made up of 14 amino acids. This record comes from a study of response to subunit inactivated influenza vaccine. Notes on the study in general: Authors suggested few new T cells are recruited by each seasonal influenza vaccination.

MiXCR was run by TCRdb on the RT-PCR reads, yielding one entry per CDR3 protein. The sample carries roughly 630,000 distinct CDR3 sequences, 14% recorded once. The J gene is TRBJ2-7, the V gene TRBV6-5; perhaps TRBD1 as D (5 bases). The sample in question was PBMCs from blood, obtained approximately 15 days before vaccination. This TCR was recovered from a man aged 45-60 years who received an inactivated influenza vaccine. CDR3 sequence reads: CASSYMAGIYEQYF. For the CDR3, the DNA is TGTGCCAGCAGTTACATGGCAGGGATCTACGAGCAGTACTTC.